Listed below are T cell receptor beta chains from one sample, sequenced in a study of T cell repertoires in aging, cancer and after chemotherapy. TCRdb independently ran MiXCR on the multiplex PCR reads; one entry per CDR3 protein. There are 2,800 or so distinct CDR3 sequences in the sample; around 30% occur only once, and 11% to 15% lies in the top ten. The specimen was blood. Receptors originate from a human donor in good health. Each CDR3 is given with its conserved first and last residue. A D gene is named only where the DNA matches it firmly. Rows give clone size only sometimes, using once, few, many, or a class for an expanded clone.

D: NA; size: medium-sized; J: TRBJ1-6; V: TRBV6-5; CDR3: CASSFGAGSPLHF; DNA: NA
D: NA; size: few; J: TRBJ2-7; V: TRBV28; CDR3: CASTLPGDWYEQYF; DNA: TGTGCCAGCACCCTCCCGGGGGACTGGTACGAGCAGTACTTC
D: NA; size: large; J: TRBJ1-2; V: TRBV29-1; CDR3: CSVHIEMYGYTF; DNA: TGCAGCGTTCATATAGAGATGTATGGCTACACCTTC
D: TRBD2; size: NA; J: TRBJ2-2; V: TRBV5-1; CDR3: CASSFGLAGTGELFF; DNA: TGCGCCAGCAGCTTCGGACTAGCAGGTACCGGGGAGCTGTTTTTT
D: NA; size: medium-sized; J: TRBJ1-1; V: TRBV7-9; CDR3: CASSLGQGRSTEAFF; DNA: TGTGCCAGCAGCTTAGGGCAAGGACGCAGCACTGAAGCTTTCTTT
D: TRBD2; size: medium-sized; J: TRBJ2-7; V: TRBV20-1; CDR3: CSVLPRLAGGYEQYF; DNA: TGCAGTGTCCTCCCACGGCTAGCGGGGGGCTACGAGCAGTACTTC
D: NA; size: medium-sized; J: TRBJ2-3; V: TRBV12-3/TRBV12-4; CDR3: CASSLSQHTQYF; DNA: TGTGCCAGCAGTTTGTCCCAGCATACGCAGTATTTT
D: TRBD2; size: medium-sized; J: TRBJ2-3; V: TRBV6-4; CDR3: CASSVTSGAANTQYF; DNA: TGTGCCAGCAGTGTTACTAGCGGGGCAGCCAATACGCAGTATTTT
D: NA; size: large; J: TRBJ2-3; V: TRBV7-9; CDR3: CASSLAGGGDTDTQYF; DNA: TGTGCCAGCAGCTTAGCGGGAGGAGGGGACACAGATACGCAGTATTTT
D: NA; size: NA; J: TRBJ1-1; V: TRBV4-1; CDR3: CASSHVGVHTEAFF; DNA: TGCGCCAGCAGCCACGTTGGGGTCCACACTGAAGCTTTCTTT
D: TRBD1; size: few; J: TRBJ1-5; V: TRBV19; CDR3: CASSTQGGGSGQPQHF; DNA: TGTGCCAGTAGTACACAGGGAGGGGGCTCGGGTCAGCCCCAGCATTTT
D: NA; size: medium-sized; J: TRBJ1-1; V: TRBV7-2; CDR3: CASSLGVGMNTEAFF; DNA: TGTGCCAGCAGCTTAGGGGTCGGCATGAACACTGAAGCTTTCTTT
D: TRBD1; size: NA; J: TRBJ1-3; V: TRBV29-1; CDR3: CSVVKGDRAGGNTIYF; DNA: TGCAGCGTTGTAAAGGGAGACAGGGCCGGTGGAAACACCATATATTTT
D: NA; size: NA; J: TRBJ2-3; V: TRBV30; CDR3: CAWSRPSGYYSTDTQYF; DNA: TGTGCCTGGAGTCGGCCTAGTGGATATTATTCCACAGATACGCAGTATTTT
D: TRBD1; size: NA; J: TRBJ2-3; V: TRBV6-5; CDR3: CASSNPPTGTARTDTQYF; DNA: TGTGCCAGCAGCAACCCCCCCACCGGGACAGCTCGCACAGATACGCAGTATTTT
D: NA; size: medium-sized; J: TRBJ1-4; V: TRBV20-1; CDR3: CSASWTGFGEKLFF; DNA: TGCAGTGCTAGTTGGACGGGATTTGGTGAAAAACTGTTTTTT
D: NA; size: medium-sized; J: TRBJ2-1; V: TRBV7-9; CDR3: CASSRPPLGLDLDEQFF; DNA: TGTGCCAGCAGTCGCCCTCCCCTAGGGTTGGACCTGGATGAGCAGTTCTTC
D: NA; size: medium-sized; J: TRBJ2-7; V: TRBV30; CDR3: CAWRVSSYEQYF; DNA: TGTGCCTGGCGGGTCAGCTCCTACGAGCAGTACTTC
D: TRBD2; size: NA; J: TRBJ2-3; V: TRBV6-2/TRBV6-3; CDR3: CASSYLADFTDTQYF; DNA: TGTGCCAGCAGTTATCTAGCGGACTTCACAGATACGCAGTATTTT
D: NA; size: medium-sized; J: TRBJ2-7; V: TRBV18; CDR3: CASSPGLSYEQYF; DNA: TGTGCCAGCTCACCGGGACTCTCATACGAGCAGTACTTC
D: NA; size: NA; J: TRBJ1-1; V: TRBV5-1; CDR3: CASSLERQGRESTEAFF; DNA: TGCGCCAGCAGCTTGGAGCGGCAGGGGAGAGAATCGACTGAAGCTTTCTTT
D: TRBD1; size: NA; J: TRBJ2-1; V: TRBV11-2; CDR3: CASSLEDREYNEQFF; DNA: TGTGCCAGCAGCTTAGAGGACAGGGAGTACAATGAGCAGTTCTTC
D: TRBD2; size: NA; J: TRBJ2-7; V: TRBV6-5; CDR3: CASGTSGGGDEQYF; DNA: TGTGCCAGCGGAACTAGCGGGGGGGGCGACGAGCAGTACTTC
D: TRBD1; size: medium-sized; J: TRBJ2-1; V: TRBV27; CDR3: CASSEATGNHEQFF; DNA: TGTGCCAGCTCGGAGGCGACAGGGAACCATGAGCAGTTCTTC
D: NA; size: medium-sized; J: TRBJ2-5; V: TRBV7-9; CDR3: CASSLHGGLIVTQYF; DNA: TGTGCCAGCAGCCTCCACGGAGGGCTAATTGTGACCCAGTACTTC
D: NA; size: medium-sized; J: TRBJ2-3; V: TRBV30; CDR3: CAWSALRGRTGSSTDTQYF; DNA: TGTGCCTGGAGTGCACTCAGGGGGAGGACCGGATCTAGCACAGATACGCAGTATTTT
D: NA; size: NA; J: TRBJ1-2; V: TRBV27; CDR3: CASSLFRGNYGYTF; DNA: TGTGCCAGCAGTTTATTTAGGGGGAACTATGGCTACACCTTC
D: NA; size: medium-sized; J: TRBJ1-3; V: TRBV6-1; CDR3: CASSEVGVGNTIYF; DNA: TGTGCCAGCAGTGAAGTTGGGGTCGGAAACACCATATATTTT
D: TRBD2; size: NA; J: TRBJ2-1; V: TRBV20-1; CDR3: CSASASGRGAYNEQFF; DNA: TGCAGTGCTAGTGCTAGCGGGAGGGGGGCTTACAATGAGCAGTTCTTC
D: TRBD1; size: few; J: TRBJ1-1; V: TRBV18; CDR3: CASSPRGQGGDLGEAFF; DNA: TGTGCCAGCTCCCCCCGGGGACAGGGGGGGGATTTAGGTGAAGCTTTCTTT
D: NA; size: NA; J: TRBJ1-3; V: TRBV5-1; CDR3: CASSLGYRASGNTIYF; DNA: TGCGCCAGCAGCTTGGGTTACAGGGCCTCTGGAAACACCATATATTTT
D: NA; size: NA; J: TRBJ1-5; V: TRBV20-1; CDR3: CSARDFRGAGQPQHF; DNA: TGCAGTGCTAGAGATTTCCGGGGGGCTGGGCAGCCCCAGCATTTT
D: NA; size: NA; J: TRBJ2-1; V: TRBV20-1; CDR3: CSATGYNEQFF; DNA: TGCAGTGCTACGGGGTACAATGAGCAGTTCTTC
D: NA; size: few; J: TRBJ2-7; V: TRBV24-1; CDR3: CATSDGWESYEQYF; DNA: TGTGCCACCAGTGATGGGTGGGAGTCCTACGAGCAGTACTTC
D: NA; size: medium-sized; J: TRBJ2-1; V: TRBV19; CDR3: CAIRGGADEQFF; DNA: TGTGCCATCAGGGGGGGGGCCGATGAGCAGTTCTTC
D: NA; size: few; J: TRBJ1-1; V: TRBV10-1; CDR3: CASSESRPDTEAFF; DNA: TGCGCCAGCAGTGAGTCCCGACCGGACACTGAAGCTTTCTTT
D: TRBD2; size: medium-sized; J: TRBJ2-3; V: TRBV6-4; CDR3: CASSPSGGAADTQYF; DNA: TGTGCCAGCAGTCCTAGCGGGGGGGCCGCTGATACGCAGTATTTT
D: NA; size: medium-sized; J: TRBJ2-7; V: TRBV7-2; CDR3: CASSPGAYEQYF; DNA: TGTGCCAGCAGCCCCGGGGCCTACGAGCAGTACTTC
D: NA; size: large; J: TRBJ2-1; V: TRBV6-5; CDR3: CASSDWGNNEQFF; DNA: TGTGCCAGCAGTGACTGGGGGAACAATGAGCAGTTCTTC
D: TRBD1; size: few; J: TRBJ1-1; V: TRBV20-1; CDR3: CSAKGQLDTEAFF; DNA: TGCAGTGCCAAGGGACAGTTAGACACTGAAGCTTTCTTT
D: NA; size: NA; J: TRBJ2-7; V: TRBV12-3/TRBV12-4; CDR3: CASSPSAAYEQYF; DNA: TGTGCCAGCAGTCCTAGCGCCGCCTACGAGCAGTACTTC